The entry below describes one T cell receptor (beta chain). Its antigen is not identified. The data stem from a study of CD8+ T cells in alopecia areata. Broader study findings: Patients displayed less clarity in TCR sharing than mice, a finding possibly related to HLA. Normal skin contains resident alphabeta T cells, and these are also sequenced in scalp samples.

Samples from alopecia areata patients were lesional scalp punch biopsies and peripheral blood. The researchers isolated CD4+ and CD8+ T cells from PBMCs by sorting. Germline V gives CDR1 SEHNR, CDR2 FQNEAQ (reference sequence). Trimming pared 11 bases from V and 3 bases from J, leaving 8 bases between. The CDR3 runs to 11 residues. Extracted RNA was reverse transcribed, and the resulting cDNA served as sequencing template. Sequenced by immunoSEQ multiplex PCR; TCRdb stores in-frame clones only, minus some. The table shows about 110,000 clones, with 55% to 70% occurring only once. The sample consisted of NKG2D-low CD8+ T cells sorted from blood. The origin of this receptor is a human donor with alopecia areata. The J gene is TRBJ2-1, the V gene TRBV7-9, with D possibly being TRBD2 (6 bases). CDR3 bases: TGTGCCTGGGACTTCTACAATGAGCAGTTCTTC. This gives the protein CAWDFYNEQFF.